Listed below are T cell receptor beta chains from one sample, sequenced in a study of cytomegalovirus exposure and HLA in healthy donors. Libraries were prepared by immunoSEQ multiplex PCR; TCRdb keeps only in-frame clonotypes and omits some of them. The sample lists around 170,000 clones; approximately 79% were seen once. Sequencing was carried out using PBMCs. The receptors here all came from a man in his forties in good health and CMV-seropositive. Each CDR3 is given with its conserved first and last residue. Fields, in order: V gene, J gene, clone size, D gene, CDR3 protein, CDR3 DNA. The D gene is left open where the match is weak. Expanded clones get a size class; other rows say once, few or many, or leave the size out.

V: TRBV5-8; J: TRBJ1-2; size: NA; D: TRBD1; CDR3: CASSLYPGTGNWFREGYTF; DNA: TGTGCCAGCAGCTTGTATCCCGGGACAGGGAATTGGTTTCGCGAGGGCTACACCTTC
V: TRBV10-1; J: TRBJ2-6; size: NA; D: NA; CDR3: CASIRGYLWWANVLTF; DNA: TGCGCCAGCATTAGGGGGTACCTCTGGTGGGCCAACGTCCTGACTTTC
V: TRBV14; J: TRBJ2-5; size: NA; D: TRBD1; CDR3: CASSPRDRGVTETQYF; DNA: TGTGCCAGCAGCCCTCGGGACAGAGGGGTGACGGAGACCCAGTACTTC
V: TRBV23-1; J: TRBJ2-7; size: NA; D: TRBD1; CDR3: CASSQPRDSPAEQYF; DNA: TGCGCCAGCAGTCAACCCCGGGACAGTCCTGCCGAGCAGTACTTC
V: TRBV27; J: TRBJ2-3; size: NA; D: TRBD1; CDR3: CASRTGQGATDTQYF; DNA: TGTGCCAGCCGTACGGGACAGGGGGCTACAGATACGCAGTATTTT
V: TRBV4-3; J: TRBJ1-2; size: NA; D: TRBD1; CDR3: CASSQDGAGQGAKVRGYTF; DNA: TGCGCCAGCAGCCAAGACGGGGCGGGACAGGGGGCAAAAGTCCGTGGCTACACCTTC
V: TRBV7-2; J: TRBJ1-5; size: once; D: NA; CDR3: CASSSQGMSNQPQHF; DNA: TGTGCCAGCAGCTCCCAGGGAATGAGCAATCAGCCCCAGCATTTT
V: TRBV21-1; J: TRBJ1-6; size: few; D: NA; CDR3: CASSGTGDSPLHF; DNA: TGTGCCAGCTCCGGGACAGGGGATTCACCCCTCCACTTT
V: TRBV2; J: TRBJ2-7; size: NA; D: TRBD1; CDR3: CASMWGQSIPEQYF; DNA: TGTGCCAGCATGTGGGGACAGAGTATTCCCGAGCAGTACTTC
V: TRBV27; J: TRBJ2-5; size: NA; D: NA; CDR3: CASSPRGWETQYF; DNA: TGTGCCAGCAGTCCCAGGGGTTGGGAGACCCAGTACTTC
V: TRBV9; J: TRBJ1-4; size: NA; D: NA; CDR3: CASSVDEGVSEKLFF; DNA: TGTGCCAGCAGCGTAGATGAGGGGGTCAGTGAAAAACTGTTTTTT
V: TRBV7-9; J: TRBJ1-4; size: NA; D: NA; CDR3: CASSSPTGPLTKLFF; DNA: TGTGCCAGCAGCTCCCCGACAGGACCCCTTACAAAACTGTTTTTT
V: TRBV7-3; J: TRBJ1-2; size: NA; D: NA; CDR3: CASSLNKNYGYTF; DNA: TGTGCCAGCAGCTTAAACAAAAACTATGGCTACACCTTC
V: TRBV5-4; J: TRBJ2-7; size: NA; D: TRBD1; CDR3: CASSNRQGPYEQYF; DNA: TGTGCCAGCAGCAATAGACAGGGACCCTACGAGCAGTACTTC
V: TRBV30; J: TRBJ1-6; size: NA; D: NA; CDR3: CAWSTSLNSPLHF; DNA: TGTGCCTGGAGCACATCTCTGAATTCACCCCTCCACTTT
V: TRBV7-2; J: TRBJ2-7; size: NA; D: TRBD2; CDR3: CASSRGLNSYEQYF; DNA: TGTGCCAGCAGCCGGGGACTAAACTCCTACGAGCAGTACTTC
V: TRBV7-3; J: TRBJ2-3; size: NA; D: TRBD2; CDR3: CASSPVPLAGKGTDTQYF; DNA: TGTGCCAGCAGCCCCGTCCCCCTAGCGGGGAAAGGTACAGATACGCAGTATTTT
V: TRBV11-2; J: TRBJ2-7; size: NA; D: NA; CDR3: CASRRGGRSYEQYF; DNA: TGTGCCAGCAGGAGGGGGGGTCGCTCCTACGAGCAGTACTTC
V: TRBV10-3; J: TRBJ2-7; size: NA; D: TRBD1; CDR3: CAISAGTGGDEQYF; DNA: TGTGCCATCAGTGCGGGGACAGGGGGCGACGAGCAGTACTTC
V: TRBV6-1; J: TRBJ1-2; size: NA; D: NA; CDR3: CASSPEQIYGYTF; DNA: TGTGCCAGCAGTCCAGAACAGATATATGGCTACACCTTC
V: TRBV27; J: TRBJ1-1; size: NA; D: NA; CDR3: CASSLWGRENTEAFF; DNA: TGTGCCAGCAGTTTATGGGGTCGGGAAAACACTGAAGCTTTCTTT
V: TRBV2; J: TRBJ1-1; size: NA; D: TRBD1; CDR3: CASSTDREPEAFF; DNA: TGTGCCAGCAGTACGGACAGGGAACCTGAGGCTTTCTTT
V: TRBV19; J: TRBJ2-4; size: NA; D: NA; CDR3: CASNGRGGLAKNIQYF; DNA: TGTGCCAGTAACGGGCGCGGGGGCCTAGCCAAAAACATTCAGTACTTC
V: TRBV9; J: TRBJ2-1; size: NA; D: TRBD1; CDR3: CASSVGVTGVAYNEQFF; DNA: TGTGCTAGCAGCGTAGGGGTGACAGGGGTCGCCTACAATGAGCAGTTCTTC
V: TRBV5-1; J: TRBJ2-5; size: NA; D: TRBD2; CDR3: CASSLETSGGGETQYF; DNA: TGCGCCAGCAGCTTGGAGACTAGCGGGGGGGGAGAGACCCAGTACTTC
V: TRBV11-2; J: TRBJ1-5; size: NA; D: NA; CDR3: CASSLEFEAQPQHF; DNA: TGTGCCAGCAGCTTAGAGTTCGAGGCTCAGCCCCAGCATTTT
V: TRBV7-8; J: TRBJ2-5; size: NA; D: TRBD2; CDR3: CASSFMLAGGTIQETQYF; DNA: TGTGCCAGCAGCTTCATGCTAGCGGGGGGAACGATCCAAGAGACCCAGTACTTC
V: TRBV29-1; J: TRBJ2-3; size: few; D: TRBD2; CDR3: CSVERGSTDTQYF; DNA: TGCAGCGTTGAGCGGGGGAGCACAGATACGCAGTATTTT
V: TRBV27; J: TRBJ2-2; size: NA; D: NA; CDR3: CASSFQGLELFF; DNA: TGTGCCAGCAGTTTCCAGGGACTCGAGCTGTTTTTT
V: TRBV19; J: TRBJ2-5; size: NA; D: TRBD2; CDR3: CATRGSGGETQYF; DNA: TGTGCCACCAGGGGTAGCGGGGGGGAGACCCAGTACTTC
V: TRBV6-5; J: TRBJ1-5; size: NA; D: TRBD1; CDR3: CASSLGTGLNQPQHF; DNA: TGTGCCAGCAGTCTAGGGACAGGCCTCAATCAGCCCCAGCATTTT
V: TRBV4-1; J: TRBJ2-4; size: NA; D: TRBD2; CDR3: CASSQDLLAGGTKNIQYF; DNA: TGCGCCAGCAGCCAAGATTTACTAGCGGGGGGGACCAAAAACATTCAGTACTTC
V: TRBV11-1; J: TRBJ1-1; size: NA; D: TRBD1; CDR3: CASSSRTGGRGTEAFF; DNA: TGTGCCAGCAGCTCGCGGACAGGGGGTCGAGGGACTGAAGCTTTCTTT
V: TRBV9; J: TRBJ1-2; size: NA; D: TRBD1; CDR3: CASSAKQGDCGYTF; DNA: TGTGCCAGCAGCGCGAAACAGGGGGACTGTGGCTACACCTTC
V: TRBV7-6; J: TRBJ1-1; size: once; D: NA; CDR3: CASSLGPGPMNTEAFF; DNA: TGTGCCAGCAGCCTAGGTCCAGGTCCTATGAACACTGAAGCTTTCTTT
V: TRBV28; J: TRBJ1-2; size: NA; D: NA; CDR3: CASRAGQWGYTF; DNA: TGTGCCAGCAGGGCCGGACAGTGGGGCTACACCTTC
V: TRBV5-1; J: TRBJ1-1; size: few; D: NA; CDR3: CASSLVTGKDTEAFF; DNA: TGCGCCAGCAGCTTGGTTACGGGGAAGGACACTGAAGCTTTCTTT
V: TRBV9; J: TRBJ2-1; size: NA; D: TRBD2; CDR3: CASSGNRASGAYNEQFF; DNA: TGTGCCAGCAGCGGCAATAGGGCTAGCGGGGCCTACAATGAGCAGTTCTTC
V: TRBV19; J: TRBJ1-6; size: NA; D: NA; CDR3: CASSIFRENSPLHF; DNA: TGTGCCAGTAGTATCTTCCGGGAGAATTCACCCCTCCACTTT
V: TRBV6-1; J: TRBJ2-2; size: few; D: NA; CDR3: CASTPTRDTGELFF; DNA: TGTGCCAGCACCCCCACGAGGGACACCGGGGAGCTGTTTTTT
V: TRBV30; J: TRBJ2-7; size: NA; D: NA; CDR3: CAWSGRGRLGEQYF; DNA: TGTGCCTGGAGTGGCAGGGGAAGGCTTGGCGAGCAGTACTTC
V: TRBV15; J: TRBJ2-7; size: once; D: TRBD1; CDR3: CATRPTAGTGGGEQYF; DNA: TGTGCCACCAGGCCCACCGCAGGGACAGGGGGCGGCGAGCAGTACTTC
V: TRBV6-5; J: TRBJ2-3; size: few; D: TRBD1; CDR3: CASSPGQGATDTQYF; DNA: TGTGCCAGCAGTCCGGGACAGGGGGCAACAGATACGCAGTATTTT
V: TRBV5-4; J: TRBJ2-7; size: NA; D: TRBD1; CDR3: CASSLGDRKSSYEQYF; DNA: TGTGCCAGCAGCTTGGGGGACAGGAAAAGCTCCTACGAGCAGTACTTC
V: TRBV28; J: TRBJ1-5; size: NA; D: NA; CDR3: CASSRIGAVSGGPQHF; DNA: TGTGCCAGCAGCCGTATTGGGGCGGTGTCGGGGGGGCCCCAGCATTTT
V: TRBV29-1; J: TRBJ1-2; size: few; D: TRBD1; CDR3: CSVSDRAGYTF; DNA: TGCAGCGTTTCGGACAGGGCTGGCTACACCTTC
V: TRBV7-2; J: TRBJ1-1; size: NA; D: TRBD1; CDR3: CASSFGQGLAGTEAFF; DNA: TGTGCCAGCAGCTTTGGACAGGGTTTAGCAGGCACTGAAGCTTTCTTT
V: TRBV11-2; J: TRBJ2-2; size: NA; D: NA; CDR3: CASSLPLDTGELFF; DNA: TGTGCCAGCAGCTTACCGCTAGACACCGGGGAGCTGTTTTTT
V: TRBV4-3; J: TRBJ1-5; size: NA; D: TRBD1; CDR3: CASSQGQGGQPQHF; DNA: TGCGCCAGCAGCCAAGGACAGGGCGGACAGCCCCAGCATTTT
V: TRBV4-1; J: TRBJ2-5; size: few; D: TRBD2; CDR3: CASSQDRAGAGETQYF; DNA: TGCGCCAGCAGCCAAGATAGAGCGGGGGCCGGGGAGACCCAGTACTTC
V: TRBV14; J: TRBJ2-1; size: NA; D: TRBD2; CDR3: CASSQSSGGIYNEQFF; DNA: TGTGCCAGCAGCCAATCTAGCGGGGGGATCTACAATGAGCAGTTCTTC
V: TRBV28; J: TRBJ1-2; size: NA; D: TRBD1; CDR3: CASSLPGTGGPRSGYTF; DNA: TGTGCCAGCAGTTTACCGGGAACAGGGGGGCCCAGAAGTGGCTACACCTTC